A single sample is the source of the 4 T cell receptor beta chains below, sequenced in a study of cytomegalovirus exposure and HLA in healthy donors. The PCR contained 60 Vbeta and 13 Jbeta primers. The method was immunoSEQ multiplex PCR; TCRdb's version includes in-frame clones alone and lacks a portion of them. The sample gives about 160,000 clones, approximately 80% of which show up once; roughly 1.4% is in the top ten. The sequencing input was PBMCs. The receptor set was obtained from a woman between 18 and 29 years old in good health and CMV-seronegative.

This clone was detected once. The chain carries TRBV4-1 and TRBJ1-6; the D gene is possibly TRBD1 (5 bases). The germline CDR1 and CDR2 sequences are MGHRA and YSYEKL. This CDR3 has 14 residues. Trimming took 1 base from V and 6 from J, leaving 7 bases between them. CDR3 DNA: TGCGCCAGCAGCCAAGTCAGGGCTAATTCACCCCTCCACTTT. Its translation: CASSQVRANSPLHF.

This chain links TRBV7-8 with TRBJ2-2; tentatively, D is TRBD1 (5 bases). The germline CDR1 and CDR2 sequences are SGHVS and FQNEAQ. V lost 5 bases to trimming and J lost 1 base, with 23 bases between them. The CDR3 has 19 residues. As DNA, the CDR3 is TGTGCCAGCAGCGCTCTCATTGGACATGGGGTTCTGAACACCGGGGAGCTGTTTTTT. Protein product: CASSALIGHGVLNTGELFF.

Notes on this clone: The identical CDR3 is also encoded by other nucleotide sequences in the sample. The chain uses TRBV7-9 and TRBJ2-7, with D possibly TRBD1 on 5 matching bases. Germline V gene data show CDR1 as SEHNR and CDR2 as FQNEAQ (reference sequence). Trimming pared 5 bases from V and 3 bases from J, leaving 14 bases between. This CDR3 region has 14 residues. CDR3 DNA: TGTGCCAGCAGCCTAGGACAAGCCAGCTACGAGCAGTACTTC. This sequence encodes CASSLGQASYEQYF.

The chain uses TRBV11-3 and TRBJ2-3; 13 bases match TRBD2. CDR3 size: 16 residues. Germline V gene data show CDR1 as SGHNT and CDR2 as YENEEA. V trimming: 1 base; J trimming: 4 bases; junction bases outside the gene matches: 2. The CDR3 DNA reads as TGTGCCAGCAGCTTAGGACTAGCGGGGGGACCAGATACGCAGTATTTT. Translating gives CASSLGLAGGPDTQYF. The variable domain in full, with the rest retrieved from reference TRBV11-3 and TRBJ2-3, is EAGVVQSPRYKIIEKKQPVAFWCNPISGHNTLYWYLQNLGQGPELLIRYENEEAVDDSQLPKDRFSAERLKGVDSTLKIQPAELGDSAVYLCASSLGLAGGPDTQYFGPGTRLTVL.